This entry lists 15 T cell receptor beta chains sequenced from one sample in a study of T-cell reconstitution after alpha-beta-depleted transplantation in children. Unique molecular identifiers featured in how the TCRbeta library was prepared. TCRdb re-analysed the PCR reads in MiXCR, keeping a single row per CDR3 protein. Of 300,000 to 350,000 distinct CDR3 sequences in the sample, around 20% are singletons; the top ten hold roughly 11%. The material sequenced was PBMCs, mostly from graft donor cells, taken 180 days after TCRalphabeta/CD19-depleted stem cell transplant. Every receptor here comes from a male patient aged 10 to 17 who had a stem cell transplant for acute lymphoblastic leukemia, so the T cells may come from the graft donor.

V usage is TRBV4-2 and J usage is TRBJ2-1; D is possibly TRBD2 (5 bases). The CDR3 spans 14 residues. The germline V gene encodes CDR1 LGHNA and CDR2 YNFKEQ. The V and J ends lost 0 bases and 6 bases respectively, with 9 bases between them. The CDR3 sequence: CASSQEGLSNEQFF. The DNA for the CDR3 is TGTGCCAGCAGCCAAGAAGGACTCTCCAATGAGCAGTTCTTC.

The chain couples TRBV7-6 to TRBJ1-2; TRBD1 matches at 12 bases. The CDR3 has 16 amino acids. Trimming took 5 bases from V and 4 from J; bases not matched to a gene: 8. Looked up from germline, CDR1 is SGHVS and CDR2 is FNYEAQ. The CDR3 nucleotides read TGTGCCAGCAGCCCTTTGGGACAGGGGGCTCTCTATGGCTACACCTTC. It encodes CASSPLGQGALYGYTF.

The chain carries TRBV3-1 and TRBJ1-1; the D is unclear. V lost 5 bases and J lost 1, with 11 bases in between. CDR3 size: 14 residues. Germline CDR1 reads LGHDT; CDR2 reads YNNKEL (reference sequence). The CDR3 DNA reads TGTGCCAGCAGCGGCGGGGTTCGGAACACTGAAGCTTTCTTT. It is translated as CASSGGVRNTEAFF.

This clonotype showed up just a few times. This chain connects TRBV5-1 to TRBJ1-2, with 7 bases lining up with TRBD1. The V segment lost 2 bases and the J segment 5 bases; nucleotides outside the gene matches: 6. The V gene's germline CDR1 is SGHRS and CDR2 YFSETQ. This CDR3 comprises 14 residues. The CDR3 nucleotides read TGCGCCAGCAGCTTAACCGGGACAGAATATGGCTACACCTTC. It translates to CASSLTGTEYGYTF.

This clonotype occurred a few times. V usage is TRBV15 and J usage is TRBJ1-5; TRBD1 might be the D (6 bases). V lost 4 bases, J lost 2 bases, and 9 bases lay in between. The CDR3 consists of 14 residues. Per germline, CDR1 LNHNV and CDR2 YYDKDF (reference sequence). CDR3 in amino acids: CATSKQGGNQPQHF. The CDR3 coding sequence is TGTGCCACCAGCAAACAGGGCGGCAATCAGCCCCAGCATTTT.

This clonotype was seen many times. The gene calls are TRBV12-3 or TRBV12-4 and TRBJ2-1; TRBD2 matches at 10 bases. V lost 8 bases, J lost 10 bases, and 5 bases stayed unmatched. The CDR3 runs 12 residues. CDR3 protein: CASGSGRVEQFF. The CDR3 nucleotides read TGTGCCAGCGGGAGCGGGAGGGTAGAGCAGTTCTTC.

This sequence joins TRBV28 and TRBJ2-5, with D perhaps matching TRBD2 (5 bases). The CDR3 extends over 14 amino acids. Germline V CDR1 and CDR2: MDHEN, SYDVKM. The germline V and J ends were trimmed by 5 bases and 3 bases, with 13 bases remaining between them. CDR3 sequence reads: CASSLPAGKETQYF. As DNA, the CDR3 is TGTGCCAGCAGTCTTCCCGCCGGGAAAGAGACCCAGTACTTC.

The chain has TRBV6-2 or TRBV6-3 and TRBJ2-3; unclear D gene. The CDR3 is 12 residues long. CDR1 and CDR2 (germline): MNHEY, SVGEGT. Between the trimmed V and J ends, which lost 7 bases and 4 bases, there was a span of 9 bases. Written as DNA, the CDR3 is TGTGCCAGCACCCAGGTCGCAGATACGCAGTATTTT. Its protein is CASTQVADTQYF.

This clonotype has more than one count but fewer than ten. The chain has TRBV7-6 and TRBJ2-7, with a possible D match to TRBD2 (6 bases). Per germline, CDR1 SGHVS and CDR2 FNYEAQ. CDR3 length: 13 amino acids. The V and J ends lost 3 bases and 5 bases respectively, with 11 bases between them. The CDR3, as DNA: TGTGCCAGCAGCTTTCAGGCTAGCGACGAGCAGTACTTC. It encodes CASSFQASDEQYF.

V and J are TRBV4-1 and TRBJ2-7; 15 bases are a match to TRBD2. The CDR3 has 18 amino acids. CDR1 is MGHRA, CDR2 YSYEKL, per germline. The junction had 9 bases not matched to a gene; V was cut back by 1 base and J by 5 bases. The CDR3 reads CASSQVGLAGGPYNEQYF. CDR3 nucleotide sequence: TGCGCCAGCAGCCAAGTGGGACTAGCGGGAGGACCCTATAACGAGCAGTACTTC.

The rearrangement uses TRBV5-1 and TRBJ1-2; no clear D gene. Germline loops: CDR1 SGHRS, CDR2 YFSETQ. The V gene lost 4 bases and the J gene lost 6 bases, with 13 bases spanning the gap. The CDR3 loop spans 13 amino acids. DNA of the CDR3: TGCGCCAGCAGCCCCGCAGCTTTGGATGGCTACACCTTC. It specifies CASSPAALDGYTF.

In this sample, this clonotype turned up a few times. The V and J genes are TRBV5-1 and TRBJ2-7, with D possibly matching TRBD2 (6 bases). Germline loops: CDR1 SGHRS, CDR2 YFSETQ. Trimming cost V 6 bases and J 4 bases, with 14 bases left between them. The CDR3 covers 13 residues. CDR3 nucleotides: TGCGCCAGCACCAAGGGACTTCGGTACGAGCAGTACTTC. This sequence encodes CASTKGLRYEQYF.

In its sample, this clonotype was seen a few times. The chain recombines TRBV12-3 or TRBV12-4 with TRBJ2-3; 9 nucleotides align to TRBD2. The CDR3 has 17 residues. The trim removed 2 bases at V and 3 bases at J, leaving 9 bases unmatched. This CDR3 reads CASSLLAGARGTDTQYF. The DNA for the CDR3 is TGTGCCAGCAGTTTATTAGCGGGAGCCAGGGGTACAGATACGCAGTATTTT.

This clonotype was seen a few times. The chain joins TRBV5-5 to TRBJ2-7; possibly TRBD1 for D (5 bases). V lost 0 bases, J lost 3 bases, and 13 bases lay in between. The germline gives CDR1 SGHKS, CDR2 YYEKEE (reference sequence). The CDR3 covers 15 residues. Written as DNA, the CDR3 is TGTGCCAGCAGCTTGGCGGCAGGGAAGTACTACGAGCAGTACTTC. Translated: CASSLAAGKYYEQYF.

The chain is built from TRBV10-3 and TRBJ2-7, with D perhaps TRBD2 (6 bases). V lost 11 bases, J lost 0 bases, and 14 bases lay in between. The CDR3 loop spans 13 amino acids. Germline V gene sequence: CDR1 ENHRY, CDR2 SYGVKD. CDR3 sequence reads: CAGGTFSSYEQYF. The CDR3 region has the DNA TGTGCCGGCGGGACGTTTAGCTCCTACGAGCAGTACTTC.